This TCR beta chain was identified during a study of blood T cell repertoires in COVID-19. Study details: Some COVID-19 samples were acute and others convalescent; all came from the United States, Italy and Spain. T cells, B-cell-depleted T cells, or PBMCs supplied cDNA or gDNA.

Trimming pared 3 bases from V and 2 bases from J, leaving 10 bases between. The germline CDR1 and CDR2 sequences are KGHSH and LQKENI. This CDR3 spans 15 amino acids. Source study methods: Reference gene primer amplification gave estimated nucleated cell counts. Profiling relied on immunoSEQ multiplex PCR, and the TCRdb table lists in-frame clones only, not all of them. That table supplies the V and J calls and clone size; D and trimming were determined from the DNA. This table has some 150,000 clones, 70% to 90% appearing once. The clonotype comes from a human donor with acute or convalescent COVID-19. The donor label of this sample is uncertain. The sample was peripheral blood. The chain couples TRBV18 to TRBJ1-4; a possible D gene is TRBD1 (6 bases). The CDR3 DNA is TGTGCCAGCTCACCGGCGCAGGGGACTAATGAAAAACTGTTTTTT. Protein sequence: CASSPAQGTNEKLFF.